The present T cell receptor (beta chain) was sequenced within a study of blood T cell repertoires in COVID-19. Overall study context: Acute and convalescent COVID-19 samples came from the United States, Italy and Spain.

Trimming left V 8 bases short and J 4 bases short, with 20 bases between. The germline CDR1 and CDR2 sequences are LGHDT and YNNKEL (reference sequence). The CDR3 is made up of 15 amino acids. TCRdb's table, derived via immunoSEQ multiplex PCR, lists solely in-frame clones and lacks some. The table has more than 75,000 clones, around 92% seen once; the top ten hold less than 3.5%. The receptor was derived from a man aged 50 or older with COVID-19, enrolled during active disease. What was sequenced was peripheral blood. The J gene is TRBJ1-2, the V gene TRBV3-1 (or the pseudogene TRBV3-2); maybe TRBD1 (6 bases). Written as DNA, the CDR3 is TGTGCCAGCGGCGCCGACCAGGGGCCGAGCTATGGCTACACCTTC. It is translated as CASGADQGPSYGYTF.